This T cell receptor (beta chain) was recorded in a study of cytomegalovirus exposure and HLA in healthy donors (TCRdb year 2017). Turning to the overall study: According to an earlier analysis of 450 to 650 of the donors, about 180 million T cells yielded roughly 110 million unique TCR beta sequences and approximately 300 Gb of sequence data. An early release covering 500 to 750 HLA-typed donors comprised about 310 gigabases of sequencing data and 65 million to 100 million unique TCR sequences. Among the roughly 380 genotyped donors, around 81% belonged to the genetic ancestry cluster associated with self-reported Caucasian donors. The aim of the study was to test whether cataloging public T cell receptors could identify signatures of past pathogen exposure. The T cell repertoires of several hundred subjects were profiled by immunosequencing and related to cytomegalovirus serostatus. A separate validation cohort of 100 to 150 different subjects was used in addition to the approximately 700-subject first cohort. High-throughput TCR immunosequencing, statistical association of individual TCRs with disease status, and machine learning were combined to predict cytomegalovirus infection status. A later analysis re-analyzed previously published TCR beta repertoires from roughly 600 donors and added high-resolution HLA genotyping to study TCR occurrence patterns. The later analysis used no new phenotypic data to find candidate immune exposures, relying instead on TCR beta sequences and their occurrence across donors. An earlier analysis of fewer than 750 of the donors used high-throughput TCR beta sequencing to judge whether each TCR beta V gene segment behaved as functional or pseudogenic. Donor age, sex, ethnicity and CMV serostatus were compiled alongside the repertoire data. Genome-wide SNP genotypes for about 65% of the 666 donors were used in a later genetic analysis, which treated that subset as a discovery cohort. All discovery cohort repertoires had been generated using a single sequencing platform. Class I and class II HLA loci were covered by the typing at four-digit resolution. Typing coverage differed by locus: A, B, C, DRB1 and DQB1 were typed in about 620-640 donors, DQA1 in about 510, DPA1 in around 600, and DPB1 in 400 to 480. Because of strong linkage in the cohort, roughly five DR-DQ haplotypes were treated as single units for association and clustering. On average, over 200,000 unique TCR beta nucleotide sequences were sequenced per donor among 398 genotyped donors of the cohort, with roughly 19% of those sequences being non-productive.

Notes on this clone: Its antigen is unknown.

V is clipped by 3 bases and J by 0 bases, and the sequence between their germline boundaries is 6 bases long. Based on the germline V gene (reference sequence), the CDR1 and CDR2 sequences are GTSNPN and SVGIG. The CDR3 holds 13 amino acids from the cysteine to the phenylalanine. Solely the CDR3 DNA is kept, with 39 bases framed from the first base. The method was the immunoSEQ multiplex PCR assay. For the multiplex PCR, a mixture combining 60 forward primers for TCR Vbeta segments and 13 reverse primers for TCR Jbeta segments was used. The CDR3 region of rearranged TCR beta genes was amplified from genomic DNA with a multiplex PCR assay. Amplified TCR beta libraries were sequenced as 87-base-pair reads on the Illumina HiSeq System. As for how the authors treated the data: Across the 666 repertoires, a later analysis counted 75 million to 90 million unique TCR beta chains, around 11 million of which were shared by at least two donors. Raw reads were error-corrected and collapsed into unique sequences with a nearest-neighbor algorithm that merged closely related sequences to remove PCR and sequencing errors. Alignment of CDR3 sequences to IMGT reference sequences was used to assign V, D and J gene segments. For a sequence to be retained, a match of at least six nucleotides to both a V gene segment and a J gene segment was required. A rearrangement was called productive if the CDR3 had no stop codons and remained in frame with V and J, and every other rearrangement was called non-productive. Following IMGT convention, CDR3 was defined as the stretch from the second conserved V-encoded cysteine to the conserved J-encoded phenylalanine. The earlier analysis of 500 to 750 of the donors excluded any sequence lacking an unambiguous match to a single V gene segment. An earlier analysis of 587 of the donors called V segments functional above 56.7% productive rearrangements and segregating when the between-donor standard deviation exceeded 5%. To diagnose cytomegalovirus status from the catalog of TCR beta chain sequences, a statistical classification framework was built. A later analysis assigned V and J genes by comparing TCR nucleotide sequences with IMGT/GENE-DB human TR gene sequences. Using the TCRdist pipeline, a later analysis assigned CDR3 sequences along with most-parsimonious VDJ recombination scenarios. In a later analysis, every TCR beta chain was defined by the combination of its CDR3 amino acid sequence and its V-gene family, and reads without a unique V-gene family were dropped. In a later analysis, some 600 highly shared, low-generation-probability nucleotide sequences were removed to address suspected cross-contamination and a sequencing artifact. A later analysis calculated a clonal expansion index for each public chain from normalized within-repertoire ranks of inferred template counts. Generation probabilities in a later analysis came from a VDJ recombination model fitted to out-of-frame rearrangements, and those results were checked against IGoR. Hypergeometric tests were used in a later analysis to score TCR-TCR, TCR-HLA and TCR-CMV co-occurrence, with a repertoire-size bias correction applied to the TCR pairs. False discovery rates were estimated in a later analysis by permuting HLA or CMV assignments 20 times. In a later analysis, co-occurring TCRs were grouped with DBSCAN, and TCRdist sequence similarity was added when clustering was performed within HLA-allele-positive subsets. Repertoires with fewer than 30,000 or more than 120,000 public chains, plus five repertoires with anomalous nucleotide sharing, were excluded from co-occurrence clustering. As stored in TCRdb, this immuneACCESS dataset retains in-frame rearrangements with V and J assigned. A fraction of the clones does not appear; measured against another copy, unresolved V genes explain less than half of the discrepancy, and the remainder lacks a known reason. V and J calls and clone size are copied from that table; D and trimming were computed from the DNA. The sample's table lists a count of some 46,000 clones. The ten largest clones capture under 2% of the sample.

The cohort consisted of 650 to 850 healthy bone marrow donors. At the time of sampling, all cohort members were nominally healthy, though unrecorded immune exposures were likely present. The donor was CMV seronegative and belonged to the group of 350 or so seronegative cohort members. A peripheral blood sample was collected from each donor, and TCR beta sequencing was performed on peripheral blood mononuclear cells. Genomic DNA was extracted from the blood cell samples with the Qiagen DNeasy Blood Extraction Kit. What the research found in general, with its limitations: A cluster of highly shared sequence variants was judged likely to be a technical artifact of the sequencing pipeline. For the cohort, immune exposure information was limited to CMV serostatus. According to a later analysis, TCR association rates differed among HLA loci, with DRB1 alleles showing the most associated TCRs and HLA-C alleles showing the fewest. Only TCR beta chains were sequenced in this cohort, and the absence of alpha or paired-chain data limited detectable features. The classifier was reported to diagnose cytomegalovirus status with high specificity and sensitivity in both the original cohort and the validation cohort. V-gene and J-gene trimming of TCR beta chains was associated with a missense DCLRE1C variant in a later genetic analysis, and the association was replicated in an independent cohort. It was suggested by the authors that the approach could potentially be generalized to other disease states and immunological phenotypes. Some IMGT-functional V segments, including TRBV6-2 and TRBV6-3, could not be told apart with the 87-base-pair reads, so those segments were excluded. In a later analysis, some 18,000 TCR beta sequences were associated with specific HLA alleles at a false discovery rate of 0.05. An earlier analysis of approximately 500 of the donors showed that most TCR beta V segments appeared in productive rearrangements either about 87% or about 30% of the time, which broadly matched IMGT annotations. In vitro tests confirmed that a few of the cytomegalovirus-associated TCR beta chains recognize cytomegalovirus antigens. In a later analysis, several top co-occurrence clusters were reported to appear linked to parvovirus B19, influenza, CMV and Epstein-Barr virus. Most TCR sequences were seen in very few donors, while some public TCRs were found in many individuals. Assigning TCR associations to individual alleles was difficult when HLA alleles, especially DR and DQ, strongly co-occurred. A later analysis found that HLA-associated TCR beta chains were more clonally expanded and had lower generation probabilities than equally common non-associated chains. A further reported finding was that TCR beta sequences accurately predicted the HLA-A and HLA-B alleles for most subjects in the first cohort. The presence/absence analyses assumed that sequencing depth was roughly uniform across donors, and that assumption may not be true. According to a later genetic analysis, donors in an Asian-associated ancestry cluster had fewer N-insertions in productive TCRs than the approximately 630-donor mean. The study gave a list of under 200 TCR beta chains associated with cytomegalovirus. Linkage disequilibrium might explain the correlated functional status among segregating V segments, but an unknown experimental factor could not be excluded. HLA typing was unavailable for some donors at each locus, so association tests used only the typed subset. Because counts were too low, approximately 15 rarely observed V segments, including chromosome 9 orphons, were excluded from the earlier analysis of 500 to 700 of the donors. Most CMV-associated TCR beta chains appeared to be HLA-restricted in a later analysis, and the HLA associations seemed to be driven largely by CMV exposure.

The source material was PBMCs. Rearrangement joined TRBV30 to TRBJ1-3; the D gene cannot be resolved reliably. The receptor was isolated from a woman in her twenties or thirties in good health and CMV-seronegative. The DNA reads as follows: TGTGCCTGGAGATACGGCTCTGGAAACACCATATATTTT. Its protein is CAWRYGSGNTIYF.